The next 18 T cell receptor beta chains were all read from a single sample in a study of shared T cell receptors in the human thymus. Profiled with immunoSEQ multiplex PCR; TCRdb holds only in-frame clones, not every one. The repertoire consists of about 730,000 clones, with 70% to 90% occurring once and the leading ten covering roughly 0.01%. These same records also appear under a second study, on human thymus T cells.

Sequencing used thymocytes. The receptors stem from a girl less than two years old with a congenital heart defect.

The chain has TRBV25-1 and TRBJ1-2; tentative D call: TRBD1 (5 bases). The CDR3 totals 14 residues. V lost 2 bases and J 8 bases, leaving 15 bases between the germline ends. The germline gives CDR1 MGHDK, CDR2 SYGVNS. The CDR3 region is CASSEGRGIVGYTF. CDR3 sequence (DNA): TGTGCCAGCAGTGAAGGGAGGGGAATAGTCGGCTACACCTTC.

The rearrangement uses TRBV28 and TRBJ2-5, with TRBD2 matching over 10 bases. Trimming at V came to 6 bases and at J to 2 bases, leaving 18 bases not matched to a gene. This CDR3 contains 19 residues. Looked up from germline, CDR1 is MDHEN and CDR2 is SYDVKM. CDR3 sequence reads: CASSQRESSGGASQETQYF. CDR3 sequence (DNA): TGTGCCAGCAGCCAACGTGAATCTAGCGGGGGAGCTTCACAAGAGACCCAGTACTTC.

The genes are TRBV2 and TRBJ1-2; D might be TRBD1 (6 bases). This CDR3 spans 21 amino acids. With 4 bases removed from V and 1 base from J, the gap between germline ends came to 31 bases. In germline, CDR1 is SNHLY, CDR2 FYNNEI. The DNA for the CDR3 is TGTGCCAGCAGTGCCGGGGGGCCGGGTGTTATCTCGGGTTTTCTTAACTATGGCTACACCTTC. Encoded protein: CASSAGGPGVISGFLNYGYTF.

The rearrangement links TRBV6-1 to TRBJ1-1, with no clear D. The germline CDR1 and CDR2 sequences are MNHNS and SASEGT. The V and J ends lost 6 bases and 1 base respectively, with 12 bases between them. The CDR3 is made up of 14 amino acids. The CDR3 here is CASSVGRQNTEAFF. CDR3 sequence (DNA): TGTGCCAGCAGCGTAGGCCGACAGAACACTGAAGCTTTCTTT.

This rearrangement joins TRBV5-1 to TRBJ2-3; 9 bases are a match to TRBD2. Trimming removed 4 bases from V and 0 bases from J; junction bases left unmatched: 6. Germline CDR1 and CDR2: SGHRS and YFSETQ. The CDR3 length is 16 residues. In nucleotides, the CDR3 is TGCGCCAGCAGCATTAGCGGGGGCCCAAGCACAGATACGCAGTATTTT. Its protein product is CASSISGGPSTDTQYF.

The V call is TRBV6-5, the J call TRBJ2-5, with 8 positions matching TRBD2. The end of the DNA aligns better with TRBJ2-7, so the J call may be wrong. Per the germline V gene, CDR1 is MNHEY and CDR2 is SVGAGI. The CDR3 sequence is 15 residues long. The CDR3 nucleotides read TGTGCCAGCAGTTACTCAACGGGAGGGCCCCACGAGCAGTACTTC. This gives the protein CASSYSTGGPHEQYF.

This clone has just a few counts. V usage is TRBV12-5 and J usage is TRBJ1-2, with a tentative D call TRBD1 (5 bases). The CDR3 is made up of 16 amino acids. Germline CDR1 is LGHNT and CDR2 is FRNRAP. V lost 1 base and J 2 bases, leaving 14 bases between the germline ends. CDR3 in DNA: TGTGCTAGTGGTTTGGCGCCCGGGGGAGAAAACTATGGCTACACCTTC. Translating gives CASGLAPGGENYGYTF.

This chain joins TRBV27 and TRBJ2-7; D is unclear. The end of the DNA aligns better with TRBJ2-5, so the J call may be wrong. The CDR3 sequence is 19 residues long. Germline V gives CDR1 MNHEY, CDR2 SMNVEV (reference sequence). DNA for the CDR3: TGTGCCAGCAGTTTCCGGTCTCCACAGTTTGGATCCCACCAAGAGACCCAGTACTTC. This codes for CASSFRSPQFGSHQETQYF.

This rearrangement joins TRBV28 to TRBJ1-5; 7 bases map to TRBD1. Germline lookup yields CDR1 MDHEN and CDR2 SYDVKM. Losses at the gene ends were 1 base for V and 0 bases for J; bases not matched to a gene: 18. The CDR3 extends over 21 amino acids. The CDR3 nucleotides read TGTGCCAGCAGTTTATCGGGACAGAGTGGGAGTACGTCCTATAGCAATCAGCCCCAGCATTTT. This translates into CASSLSGQSGSTSYSNQPQHF.

This clone was recorded a few times. The J gene is TRBJ1-6, the V gene TRBV6-5; no clear D gene. The germline CDR1 and CDR2 sequences are MNHEY and SVGAGI. The V gene lost 1 base and the J gene lost 8 bases, with 12 bases spanning the gap. The CDR3 is made up of 15 amino acids. Written as DNA, the CDR3 is TGTGCCAGCAGTTACTTCCGGTTTGGAGATTCACCCCTCCACTTT. Protein sequence: CASSYFRFGDSPLHF.

This clone occurred a few times. This sequence joins TRBV5-1 and TRBJ2-3; TRBD1 aligns across 8 bases. The CDR3 totals 15 residues. CDR1 and CDR2 from the germline V gene are SGHRS and YFSETQ. V gave up 4 bases and J gave up 0 bases; unmatched junction bases: 4. The chain's CDR3 is CASSLDRASTDTQYF. The CDR3 DNA reads as TGCGCCAGCAGCCTGGACAGGGCAAGCACAGATACGCAGTATTTT.

The chain couples TRBV11-3 to TRBJ1-2; weak D call: TRBD1 (5 bases). This CDR3 spans 13 amino acids. V lost 9 bases, J lost 2 bases, and 13 bases lay in between. CDR1 is SGHNT and CDR2 is YENEEA in the germline V gene. The CDR3: CASPGGRNYGYTF. The CDR3, as DNA: TGTGCCAGTCCCGGGGGGAGAAACTATGGCTACACCTTC.

In its sample, this clone was seen a few times. This rearrangement joins TRBV4-2 to TRBJ1-6; D is uncertain. CDR3 length: 18 amino acids. Germline-derived CDR1 and CDR2 are LGHNA and YNFKEQ. The V end was cut by 2 bases, the J end by 9 bases, with 23 bases between. The CDR3 sequence: CASSQIPVKQSYLSPLHF. In DNA form, the CDR3 reads TGTGCCAGCAGCCAAATCCCCGTAAAACAGAGTTACCTTTCACCCCTCCACTTT.

The chain links TRBV28 to TRBJ1-2; D call uncertain. Germline CDR1 reads MDHEN; CDR2 reads SYDVKM. The CDR3 totals 12 residues. Trimming stripped 8 bases from V and 2 bases from J, with 9 bases between. CDR3 nucleotides: TGTGCCAGCTGGGCGGGCAACTATGGCTACACCTTC. Its translation is CASWAGNYGYTF.

This chain links TRBV10-3 with TRBJ1-1; 8 bases fit TRBD1. This CDR3 has 13 amino acids. CDR1 is ENHRY, CDR2 SYGVKD, per germline. V dropped 4 bases and J dropped 6; count of bases not matched to a gene: 4. The CDR3 DNA sequence: TGTGCCATCAGTGCTCCAGGGGGCGCTGAAGCTTTCTTT. This codes for CAISAPGGAEAFF.

The CDR3 here is CASSPAGGRAYEQYF. The CDR3 DNA is TGCGCCAGCAGCCCAGCGGGGGGCAGAGCGTACGAGCAGTACTTC. This chain joins TRBV4-1 and TRBJ2-7; 9 bases fit TRBD2. Germline lookup yields CDR1 MGHRA and CDR2 YSYEKL. The CDR3 loop spans 15 amino acids. With 4 bases clipped from V and 4 bases from J, the junction kept 8 bases outside the gene matches.

The rearrangement uses TRBV27 and TRBJ2-1; no firm D call. The germline gives CDR1 MNHEY, CDR2 SMNVEV (reference sequence). V lost 5 bases, J lost 5 bases, and 28 bases lay in between. CDR3 length: 19 amino acids. The CDR3 DNA reads as TGTGCCAGCAGTCCTAAGACGCGTTCTGAGGAACCCCGTAACAATGAGCAGTTCTTC. Its translation: CASSPKTRSEEPRNNEQFF.

The chain joins TRBV18 to TRBJ2-7, with 10 bases lining up with TRBD1. With 3 bases clipped from V and 4 bases from J, the junction kept 18 bases outside the gene matches. Germline V gives CDR1 KGHSH, CDR2 LQKENI. The CDR3 is made up of 19 amino acids. This CDR3 is CASSPVRGQGFPRNYEQYF. The CDR3 DNA reads as TGTGCCAGCTCACCGGTTCGGGGACAGGGGTTCCCTCGAAATTACGAGCAGTACTTC.